Shown below are 8 T cell receptor beta chains from a single sample sequenced in a study of immune evolution from preneoplasia to lung adenocarcinoma (dated by TCRdb to the early 2020s). The library was obtained by the immunoSEQ multiplex PCR assay. TCRdb provides this immuneACCESS table in a form limited to in-frame rearrangements. Some clones are lacking; in checked studies, under half of them reflect an unresolved V gene, and why the rest are absent is not known. Within this sample are several thousand clones, with approximately 80% of them counted one time only. The top ten hold 9.2% of the sample. The sequenced material came from FFPE minimally invasive lung adenocarcinoma tissue. The cell subset or site tag for this specimen amounts to: micro-invasive lung adenocarcinoma (MIA). The receptors were gathered from an older donor with lung adenocarcinoma.

In the case of this clone: At one boundary the junction diverges from the germline segment, which might be a read error. The chain uses TRBV19 and TRBJ1-5; maybe TRBD1 (5 bases). CDR3 length equals 13 residues. The V gene's germline CDR1 is LNHDA and CDR2 SQIVND (reference sequence). The CDR3, as DNA: TGTGCCAGTAGGATAGGGGAGTCAGAGCCCCAGCATTTT. Translated: CASRIGESEPQHF.

The gene calls are TRBV7-8 and TRBJ1-5; D is uncertain. This CDR3 has 14 amino acids. V lost 1 base and J lost 8, with 12 bases in between. Germline CDR1 and CDR2: SGHVS and FQNEAQ. CDR3 residues: CASSLGGLSKPQHF. DNA for the CDR3: TGTGCCAGCAGCTTAGGGGGTTTATCGAAGCCCCAGCATTTT.

The table lists this clone with a count of one. The V call is TRBV30, the J call TRBJ1-1, with D uncertain. The CDR3 has 13 residues. V lost 2 bases, J lost 3 bases, and 10 bases lay in between. Germline V CDR1 and CDR2: GTSNPN, SVGIG (reference sequence). This CDR3 reads CAWSNGPDTEAFF. The CDR3 nucleotides read TGTGCCTGGAGTAACGGGCCAGACACTGAAGCTTTCTTT. The variable domain in full, completed from reference TRBV30 and TRBJ1-1, reads SQTIHQWPATLVQPVGSPLSLECTVEGTSNPNLYWYRQAAGRGLQLLFYSVGIGQISSEVPQNLSASRPQDRQFILSSKKLLLSDSGFYLCAWSNGPDTEAFFGQGTRLTVV.

The rearrangement joins TRBV5-1 to TRBJ1-1; no definite D call. This CDR3 has 13 residues. The V and J ends lost 8 bases and 5 bases respectively, with 16 bases between them. Looked up from germline, CDR1 is SGHRS and CDR2 is YFSETQ. The CDR3 spells CASRTGEETEAFF. CDR3 nucleotide sequence: TGCGCCAGTCGGACCGGGGAGGAGACTGAAGCTTTCTTT.

V is TRBV9 and J is TRBJ1-1; no definite D call. Looked up from germline, CDR1 is SGDLS and CDR2 is YYNGEE. The CDR3 is made up of 14 amino acids. V lost 3 bases and J lost 0, with 9 bases in between. CDR3 DNA: TGTGCCAGCAGCGCGCAAACAGTGAACACTGAAGCTTTCTTT. Residues: CASSAQTVNTEAFF.

The V and J genes are TRBV30 and TRBJ1-1; possible D gene TRBD1, 5 bases. This CDR3 spans 13 amino acids. The V end lost 8 bases, the J end lost 3 bases, and 16 bases lay between the germline ends. The germline V gene encodes CDR1 GTSNPN and CDR2 SVGIG (reference sequence). Here the CDR3 reads CAARQGFYTEAFF. Written as DNA, the CDR3 is TGTGCCGCACGTCAGGGCTTTTACACTGAAGCTTTCTTT.

This clone is a singleton in its sample. The gene calls are TRBV7-3 and TRBJ2-1, with TRBD1 matching over 7 bases. Unmatched junction bases numbered 4, after V lost 1 base and J lost 10 bases. The CDR3 consists of 13 residues. Germline V gene data show CDR1 as SGHTA and CDR2 as FQGTGA. The CDR3 region is CASSLSDRDEQFF. The CDR3, as DNA: TGTGCCAGCAGCTTAAGCGACAGGGACGAGCAGTTCTTC.

The gene calls are TRBV7-9 and TRBJ2-3; no clear D. Germline V gives CDR1 SEHNR, CDR2 FQNEAQ (reference sequence). The CDR3 is 13 amino acids. The V and J ends lost 5 bases and 4 bases respectively, with 10 bases between them. Here the CDR3 DNA reads TGTGCCAGCAGCCAGATTCGATCAGATACGCAGTATTTT. As protein: CASSQIRSDTQYF.